This TCR beta chain was observed in a study of CD8 T cells in Susac syndrome (dated by TCRdb to 2018 to 2020). As for the study more broadly: Of the Susac syndrome patients who were sequenced, 8 or 9 were in clinical remission while roughly six had clinically active disease. Clonality of the CD8+ T cell repertoire was compared between around eleven healthy donors, approximately 14 Susac syndrome patients and some 15 multiple sclerosis patients. At the time of blood withdrawal, Susac syndrome patients were either therapy-naive, taking corticosteroids (with some also receiving IVIg), or on IVIg alone. Repertoire sequencing was used to test whether CD8+ T cell activation and differentiation in Susac syndrome was antigen driven.

What the work shows at the level of the full study, not this receptor alone: CD8+ repertoires in Susac syndrome showed clonal expansion, which was highest in CD8+ TEMRA cells and was greater in clinically active patients than in remitting patients. The TCR sequencing and HLA analysis was acknowledged to have included a relatively small number of individuals. Looking at Susac-specific public clones, the researchers identified around 15 in the total CD8+ repertoire and four or five in the CD8+ TEMRA repertoire.

Turning to this clonotype: The specificity of this receptor is unknown. No much larger clonotype is one base removed from it; base qualities were not supplied.

Spanning cysteine to phenylalanine, the CDR3 consists of 15 amino acids. CDR3 DNA is the only sequence kept; it has 45 bases, read in frame from the first base. CDR1 and CDR2 are read off the germline V gene as MGHRA and YSYEKL. The junction shows trimming of 4 bases on V and 2 bases on J, plus 15 bases between the germline ends. RNA was extracted using the RNeasy kit, and about 0.45 to 1 microgram was reverse transcribed with random hexamers. The immunoSEQ multiplex PCR assay, which covers 54 Vbeta and 13 Jbeta segments, was used to amplify TCR beta CDR3 regions. PCR amplification bias was corrected by using a synthetic template baseline for primer optimization and computational correction. In the authors' own workflow: Only productive sequences were kept, with reads annotated to V, D and J genes according to IMGT and analyzed in immunoSEQ Analyzer. Clonality was computed as one minus Shannon entropy normalized by log2 of the number of productive unique sequences. For each patient and control, public and private clones were evaluated within the 100 most prevalent clones. Clones were defined as Susac-specific when absent from the healthy and MS cohorts, from 1,000 to 1,100 published viral clones and from other ImmuneACCESS disease sequences. TCRdb trimmed public reads at Q25 via fastp, called clones via MiXCR and kept in-frame beta chains. Entries are consolidated by CDR3 protein sequence, retaining the most common genes and DNA. Here the V and J calls rest on TCRdb's processing, not on the authors' analysis. The sample table records under 95,000 distinct CDR3 sequences; around 93% of these occur just once. The ten most abundant clones make up about 0.45% of the sample.

Peripheral blood CD8+ and CD4+ T cells from healthy donors, Susac syndrome patients and multiple sclerosis patients were profiled by high-throughput TCR beta sequencing. The Susac syndrome patients fulfilled recently defined diagnostic criteria for either definite or probable disease. Bulk CD8+ and CD4+ T cells were purified magnetically by negative isolation, whereas CD8+ TEMRA cells were enriched by FACS. Blood was drawn into EDTA tubes, processed within 24 hours, and PBMCs were isolated by density gradient centrifugation. PBMCs destined for TCR sequencing were cryopreserved in liquid nitrogen and later thawed in a 37 °C water bath. A purity of at least 90% was achieved for sorted or isolated CD4+, CD8+ and CD8+ TEMRA cells.

The sample taken for sequencing was CD8+ T cells from PBMCs. The sequence is built from TRBV4-1 and TRBJ2-7; the D gene is possibly TRBD1 or TRBD2, each agreeing over 5 bases. The sequence was obtained from a human donor with Susac syndrome. The CDR3 protein sequence reads: CASSPNRGPPYEQYF. The DNA sequence is TGCGCCAGCAGCCCGAATAGGGGACCGCCCTACGAGCAGTACTTC.